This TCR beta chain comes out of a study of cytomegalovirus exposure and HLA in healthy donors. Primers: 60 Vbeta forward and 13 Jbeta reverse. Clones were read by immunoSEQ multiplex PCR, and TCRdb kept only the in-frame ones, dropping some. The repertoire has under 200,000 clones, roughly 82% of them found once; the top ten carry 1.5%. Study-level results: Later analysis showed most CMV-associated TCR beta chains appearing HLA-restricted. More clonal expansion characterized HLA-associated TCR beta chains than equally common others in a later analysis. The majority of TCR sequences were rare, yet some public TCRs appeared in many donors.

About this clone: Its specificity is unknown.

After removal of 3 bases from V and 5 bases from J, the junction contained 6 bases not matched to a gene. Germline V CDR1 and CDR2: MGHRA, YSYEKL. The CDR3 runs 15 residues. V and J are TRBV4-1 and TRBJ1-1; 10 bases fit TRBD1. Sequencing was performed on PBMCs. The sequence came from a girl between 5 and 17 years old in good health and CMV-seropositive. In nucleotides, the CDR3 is TGCGCCAGCAGCCAGGAGACAGGGGGCCCTACTGAAGCTTTCTTT. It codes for CASSQETGGPTEAFF.